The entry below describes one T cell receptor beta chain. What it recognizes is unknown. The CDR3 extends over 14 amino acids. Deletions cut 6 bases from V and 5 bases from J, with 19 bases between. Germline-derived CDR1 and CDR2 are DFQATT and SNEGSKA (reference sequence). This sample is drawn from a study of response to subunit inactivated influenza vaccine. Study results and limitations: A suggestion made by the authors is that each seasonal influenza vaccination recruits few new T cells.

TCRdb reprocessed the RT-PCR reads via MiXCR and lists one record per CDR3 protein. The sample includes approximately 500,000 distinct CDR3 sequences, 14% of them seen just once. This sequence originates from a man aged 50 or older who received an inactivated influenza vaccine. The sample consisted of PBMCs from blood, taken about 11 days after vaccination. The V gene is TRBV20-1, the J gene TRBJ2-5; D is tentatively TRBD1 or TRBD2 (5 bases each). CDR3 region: CSALGPSGAETQYF. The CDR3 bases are TGCAGTGCGCTCGGGCCTTCCGGGGCGGAGACCCAGTACTTC.